This TCR beta chain is from a study of cytomegalovirus exposure and HLA in healthy donors. Study at large: Earlier, some 180 million T cells were analyzed, and some 120 million unique TCR beta sequences were found among them.

V dropped 6 bases and J dropped 0; count of bases not matched to a gene: 7. CDR1 MDHEN and CDR2 SYDVKM come from the germline V gene. The CDR3 is 15 amino acids. The PCR employed 60 Vbeta primers together with 13 Jbeta primers. The method was immunoSEQ multiplex PCR; TCRdb's version includes in-frame clones alone and lacks a portion of them. Of 40,000 or so clones in the sample, around 90% were seen once. Overall study findings and caveats: Data from an earlier analysis indicated that most TCR beta V segments were productive either about 87% or about 30% of the time. In vitro confirmation showed three CMV-associated chains to be CMV antigen specific. The study recorded over 150 TCR beta chains that were cytomegalovirus-associated.

On this clone itself: Its antigen is not known.

V usage is TRBV28 and J usage is TRBJ1-2, with 7 bases identical to TRBD1. The sequence derives from a woman aged 40 to 55 in good health and CMV-seropositive. The material sequenced was PBMCs. The CDR3 is CASRTSGGANYGYTF. The CDR3 DNA is TGTGCCAGCAGAACTTCAGGGGGAGCTAACTATGGCTACACCTTC.